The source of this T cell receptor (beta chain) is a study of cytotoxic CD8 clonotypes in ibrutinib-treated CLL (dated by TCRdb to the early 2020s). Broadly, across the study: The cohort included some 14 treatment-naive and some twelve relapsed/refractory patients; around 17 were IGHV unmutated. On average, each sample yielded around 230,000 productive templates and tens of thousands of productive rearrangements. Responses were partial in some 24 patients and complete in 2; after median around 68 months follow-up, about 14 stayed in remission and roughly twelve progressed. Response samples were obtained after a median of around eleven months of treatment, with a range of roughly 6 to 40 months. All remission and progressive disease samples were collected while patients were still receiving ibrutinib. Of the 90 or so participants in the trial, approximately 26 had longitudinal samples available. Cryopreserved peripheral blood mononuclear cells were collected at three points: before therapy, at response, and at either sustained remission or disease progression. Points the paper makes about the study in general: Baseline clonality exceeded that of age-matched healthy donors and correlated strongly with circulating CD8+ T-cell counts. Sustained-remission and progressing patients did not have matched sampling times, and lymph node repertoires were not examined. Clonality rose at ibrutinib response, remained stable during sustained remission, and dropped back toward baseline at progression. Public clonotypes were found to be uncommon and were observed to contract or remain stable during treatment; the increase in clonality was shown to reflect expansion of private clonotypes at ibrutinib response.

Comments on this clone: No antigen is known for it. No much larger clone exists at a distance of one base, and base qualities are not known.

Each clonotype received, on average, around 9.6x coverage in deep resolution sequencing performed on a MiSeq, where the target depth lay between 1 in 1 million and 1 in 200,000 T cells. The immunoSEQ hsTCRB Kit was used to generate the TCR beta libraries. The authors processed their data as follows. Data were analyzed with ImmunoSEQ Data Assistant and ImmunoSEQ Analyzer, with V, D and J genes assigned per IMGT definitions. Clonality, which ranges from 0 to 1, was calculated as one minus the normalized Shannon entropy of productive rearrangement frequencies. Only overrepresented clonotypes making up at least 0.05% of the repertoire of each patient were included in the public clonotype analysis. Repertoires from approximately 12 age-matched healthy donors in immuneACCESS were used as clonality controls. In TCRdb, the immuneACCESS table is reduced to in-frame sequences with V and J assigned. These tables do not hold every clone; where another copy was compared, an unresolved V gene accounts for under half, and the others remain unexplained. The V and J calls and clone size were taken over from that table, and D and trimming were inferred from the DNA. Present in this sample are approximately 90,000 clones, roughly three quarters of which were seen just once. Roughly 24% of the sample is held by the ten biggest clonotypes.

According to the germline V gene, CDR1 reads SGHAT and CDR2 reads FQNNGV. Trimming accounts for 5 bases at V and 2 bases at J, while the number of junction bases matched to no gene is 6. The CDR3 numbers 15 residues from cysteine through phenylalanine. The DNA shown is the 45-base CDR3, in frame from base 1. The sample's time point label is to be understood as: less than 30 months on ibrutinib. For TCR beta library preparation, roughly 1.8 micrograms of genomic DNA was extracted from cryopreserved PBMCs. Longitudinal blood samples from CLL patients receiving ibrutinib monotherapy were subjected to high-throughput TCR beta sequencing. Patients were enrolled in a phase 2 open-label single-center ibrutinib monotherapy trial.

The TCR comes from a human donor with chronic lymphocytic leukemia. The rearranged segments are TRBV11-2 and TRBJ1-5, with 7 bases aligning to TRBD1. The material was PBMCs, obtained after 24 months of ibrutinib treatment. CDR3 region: CASSAGTARNQPQHF. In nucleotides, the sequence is TGTGCCAGCAGCGCTGGGACAGCTCGCAATCAGCCCCAGCATTTT. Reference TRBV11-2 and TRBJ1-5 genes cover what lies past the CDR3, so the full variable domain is EAGVAQSPRYKIIEKRQSVAFWCNPISGHATLYWYQQILGQGPKLLIQFQNNGVVDDSQLPKDRFSAERLKGVDSTLKIQPAKLEDSAVYLCASSAGTARNQPQHFGDGTRLSIL.